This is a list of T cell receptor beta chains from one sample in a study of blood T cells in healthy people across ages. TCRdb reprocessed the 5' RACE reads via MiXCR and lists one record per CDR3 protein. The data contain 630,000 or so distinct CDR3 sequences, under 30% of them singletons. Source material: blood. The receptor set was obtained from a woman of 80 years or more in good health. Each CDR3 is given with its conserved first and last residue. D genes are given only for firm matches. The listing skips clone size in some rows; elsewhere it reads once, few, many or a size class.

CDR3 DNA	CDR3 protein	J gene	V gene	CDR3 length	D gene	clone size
TGTGCCAGCAGTTATTTGGCTAGCGGGGGGCGCTACGAGCAGTACTTC	CASSYLASGGRYEQYF	TRBJ2-7	TRBV6-5	16	TRBD2	.
TGCGTCAGCAGCCAAGAAAGGGGGCGCGTAGATGCGCAGTATTTT	CVSSQERGRVDAQYF	TRBJ2-3	TRBV4-3	15	TRBD1	.
TGTGCCAGCAGTTTAGTTGGCAGACAAGGGAATGGCTACACCTTC	CASSLVGRQGNGYTF	TRBJ1-2	TRBV12-3/TRBV12-4	15	.	many
TGCAGCGTTGTTAACAGGGACTACTCCTACGAGCAGTACTTC	CSVVNRDYSYEQYF	TRBJ2-7	TRBV29-1	14	.	.
TGTGCCAGCAGCCCCATGGGTAGCGGCAATGAGCAGTACTTC	CASSPMGSGNEQYF	TRBJ2-7	TRBV28	14	.	few
TGTGCCAGCACGCCCGGCTATAGCAATCAGCCCCAGCATTTT	CASTPGYSNQPQHF	TRBJ1-5	TRBV6-6	14	.	once
TGCAGCACGAGCGGGAGGTTCACAGATACGCAGTATTTT	CSTSGRFTDTQYF	TRBJ2-3	TRBV29-1	13	TRBD2	.
TGTGCCAGCAGTTTCCTCGACGCGAACCAAGAGACCCAGTACTTC	CASSFLDANQETQYF	TRBJ2-5	TRBV6-2/TRBV6-3	15	.	many
TGTGCCAGCACCATAGGGGGAAAGGAACAGCCCCAGCATTTT	CASTIGGKEQPQHF	TRBJ1-5	TRBV6-1	14	.	many
TGCGCCAGTAAGGGAACCGTGGCAACTAATGAAAAACTGTTTTTT	CASKGTVATNEKLFF	TRBJ1-4	TRBV4-1	15	.	many
TGTGCCTGGAGGGAACAGGGGTTCGGGGGCTACACCTTC	CAWREQGFGGYTF	TRBJ1-2	TRBV30	13	TRBD1	many
TGCGCCAGCAGCCACGGGGCGATCTACGAGCAGTACTTC	CASSHGAIYEQYF	TRBJ2-7	TRBV4-1	13	.	many
TGCGCCAGCAGCCAAGATCTTTGGAGGGGGGTACGCAATGAGCAGTTCTTC	CASSQDLWRGVRNEQFF	TRBJ2-1	TRBV4-1	17	.	many
TGTGCCATCAGTGAGTCCGGGGGTACTGGAAACACCATATATTTT	CAISESGGTGNTIYF	TRBJ1-3	TRBV10-3	15	.	.
TGTGCCACCAGCAGAGGTCGGGGGCTAAGCTCCTACGAGCAGTACTTC	CATSRGRGLSSYEQYF	TRBJ2-7	TRBV15	16	.	many
TGTGCCACCACCTCAAGGCTCGACTATGGCTACACCTTC	CATTSRLDYGYTF	TRBJ1-2	TRBV6-5	13	.	.
TGTGCCAGCAGCAAAGAACAGGGTTGGAATGGCTACACCTTC	CASSKEQGWNGYTF	TRBJ1-2	TRBV7-9	14	.	many
TGCAGTGCTAGAGATAGCGGGGGGGACGCCTATAATTCACCCCTCCACTTT	CSARDSGGDAYNSPLHF	TRBJ1-6	TRBV20-1	17	.	many
TGCAGTCCTGGACAAGCCAAAAACATTCAGTACTTC	CSPGQAKNIQYF	TRBJ2-4	TRBV20-1	12	.	many
TGCAGTGCTAGAGACAGGGATAGGACCCAGTACTTC	CSARDRDRTQYF	TRBJ2-5	TRBV20-1	12	.	many
TGTGCCACCAGCAGAGACACCGATTACTATGGCTACACCTTC	CATSRDTDYYGYTF	TRBJ1-2	TRBV15	14	.	many
TGCAGCGTTGGGACAGTCACAGATACGCAGTATTTT	CSVGTVTDTQYF	TRBJ2-3	TRBV29-1	12	.	.
TGCAGCGTTAGAAACAGGGATTCCTACAATGAGCAGTTCTTC	CSVRNRDSYNEQFF	TRBJ2-1	TRBV29-1	14	.	many
TGCAGTGCTAGAGATCGGACAGGGGATGGCTACGAGCAGTACTTC	CSARDRTGDGYEQYF	TRBJ2-7	TRBV20-1	15	TRBD1	many
TGTGCCAGCAGTTTGAGGGGAGGGGGGTACAATGAGCAGTACTTC	CASSLRGGGYNEQYF	TRBJ2-5	TRBV12-3/TRBV12-4	15	.	.
TGTGCCAGCAGTGTCAGGGGTGGCTACACCTTC	CASSVRGGYTF	TRBJ1-2	TRBV12-3/TRBV12-4	11	.	.
TGTGCCAGCAGCCGGGACAGAGGTATTGAAGCTTTCTTT	CASSRDRGIEAFF	TRBJ1-1	TRBV11-2	13	TRBD1	.
TGTGCCAGCAGTTTAATGGGGGGGCCTGGTTACAATGAGCAGTTCTTC	CASSLMGGPGYNEQFF	TRBJ2-1	TRBV28	16	.	many
TGCAGTGCTAGGCAGGGGAATTCCTACGAGCAGTACTTC	CSARQGNSYEQYF	TRBJ2-7	TRBV20-1	13	.	once
TGCAGTGCTAGTACCGGTTACTCCTACGAGCAGTACTTC	CSASTGYSYEQYF	TRBJ2-7	TRBV20-1	13	.	many
TGTGCCGGCAGGTTGACTAGCGGGGGGGTAAAGACCCAGTACTTC	CAGRLTSGGVKTQYF	TRBJ2-5	TRBV12-3/TRBV12-4	15	TRBD2	.
TGTGCTAGTGGTTTGGCCGGGACTAGGACGCGAAGCACCGGGGAGCTGTTTTTT	CASGLAGTRTRSTGELFF	TRBJ2-2	TRBV12-5	18	TRBD2	.
TGTGCCAGCAGTTTCAAGGGCTATGGCTACACCTTC	CASSFKGYGYTF	TRBJ1-2	TRBV27	12	.	many
TGTGCCACCAGTCCCGGGGGGCTGGCCTACAATGAGCAGTTCTTC	CATSPGGLAYNEQFF	TRBJ2-1	TRBV24-1	15	.	many
TGCGCCAGCAGCTTGGGCGGGGGCGTATACAATGAGCAGTTCTTC	CASSLGGGVYNEQFF	TRBJ2-1	TRBV6-5	15	.	many
TGTGCCAGCAGCACAGGACAGGGGAGCGGAGAGCAGTACTTC	CASSTGQGSGEQYF	TRBJ2-7	TRBV7-8	14	TRBD1	few
TGCGCCAGCAGCCCGGAAGGGATCGGGGGGGGACCCAGAGAGCAGTTCTTC	CASSPEGIGGGPREQFF	TRBJ2-1	TRBV5-1	17	TRBD2	many
TGTGCCAGCAGTTTACGGAAGGGGGTGCATGAGCAGTTCTTC	CASSLRKGVHEQFF	TRBJ2-1	TRBV12-3/TRBV12-4	14	.	few
TGCAGCGTTGGCGTCGGGACAGGGGGCGGCTATGGCTACACCTTC	CSVGVGTGGGYGYTF	TRBJ1-2	TRBV29-1	15	TRBD1	.
TGCGCCAGCAGCTCTACGTCGGGGCTGGGTGAAGCTTTCTTT	CASSSTSGLGEAFF	TRBJ1-1	TRBV5-1	14	.	.